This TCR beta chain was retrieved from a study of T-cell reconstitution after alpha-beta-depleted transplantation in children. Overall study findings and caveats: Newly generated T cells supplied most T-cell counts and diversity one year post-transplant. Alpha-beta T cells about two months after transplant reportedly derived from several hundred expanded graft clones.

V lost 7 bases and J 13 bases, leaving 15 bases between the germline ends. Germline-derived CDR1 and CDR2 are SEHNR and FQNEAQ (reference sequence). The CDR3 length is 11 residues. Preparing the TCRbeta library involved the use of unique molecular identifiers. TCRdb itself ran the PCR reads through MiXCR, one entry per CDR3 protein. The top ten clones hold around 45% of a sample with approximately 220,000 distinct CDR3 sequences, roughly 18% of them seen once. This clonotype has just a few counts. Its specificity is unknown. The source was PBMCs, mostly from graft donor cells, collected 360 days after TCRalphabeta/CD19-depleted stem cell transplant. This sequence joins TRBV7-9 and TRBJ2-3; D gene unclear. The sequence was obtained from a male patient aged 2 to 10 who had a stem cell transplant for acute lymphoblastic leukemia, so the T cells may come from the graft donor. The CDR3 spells CASTSNHEEYF. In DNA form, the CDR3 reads TGTGCCAGCACATCCAACCACGAGGAGTATTTT.